This T cell receptor (beta chain) was captured by sequencing in a study of blood T cell repertoires in COVID-19. This clone was observed once. Repertoires were generated with immunoSEQ multiplex PCR, while TCRdb's copy carries only in-frame clones and drops some. Of 490,000 or so clones in the sample, approximately 87% were seen once. CDR3 length equals 13 residues. In germline, CDR1 is SGHTA, CDR2 FQGNSA. V lost 3 bases, J lost 5 bases, and 10 bases lay in between. Sequencing was done on a sample of PBMCs or T cells enriched from blood (not recorded which). V usage is TRBV7-2 and J usage is TRBJ2-5; D gene unclear. This sequence was found in a woman aged 40 to 49 who had recovered from COVID-19. The DNA for the CDR3 is TGTGCCAGCAGCTTCCAATACCGGGAGACCCAGTACTTC. Protein: CASSFQYRETQYF.